This T cell receptor beta chain is from a study of graft-versus-host responses after intestinal transplantation. Trimming removed 3 bases from V and 1 base from J; junction bases left unmatched: 4. The CDR3 extends over 16 amino acids. Per germline, CDR1 KGHSH and CDR2 LQKENI. The data were produced by immunoSEQ multiplex PCR, yet TCRdb's version contains in-frame clones alone and is incomplete. The profile shows 70,000 to 100,000 clones, around 90% of them singletons. Of note for this clone: No antigen is known for it.

The study's findings and limits: Detected in recipient marrow were GvH clones, some of which were first observed in ileum or blood.

The sequence was obtained from a human donor who received an intestinal transplant. This sample comprised unstimulated CD4+ T cells sorted from spleen or lymph node cells, obtained before intestinal transplant. The chain uses TRBV18 and TRBJ2-7, with 12 bases lining up with TRBD2. This chain's CDR3 is CASSPYGTSGSYEQYF. CDR3 sequence (DNA): TGTGCCAGCTCACCGTACGGGACTAGCGGGTCCTACGAGCAGTACTTC.